This T cell receptor (beta chain) was sequenced for a study of cytomegalovirus exposure and HLA in healthy donors (TCRdb year 2017). Broadly, across the study: In an earlier analysis of roughly 590 of the donors, about 270 Gb of sequence data and roughly 100 million unique TCR beta sequences from 180 million or so T cells were reported. An early release that covered roughly 600 HLA-typed donors contained approximately 300 gigabases of sequencing data and tens of millions of unique TCR sequences. Among the roughly 390 genotyped donors, approximately 76% belonged to the genetic ancestry cluster associated with self-reported Caucasian donors. The study was designed to test whether signatures of past pathogen exposure could be identified by cataloging public T cell receptors. The study profiled the T cell repertoires of hundreds of subjects by immunosequencing and related them to cytomegalovirus serostatus. Besides the first cohort of 666 subjects, a separate validation cohort made up of 120 or so different subjects was used. The study combined high-throughput TCR immunosequencing, statistical association of individual TCRs with disease status, and machine learning to predict cytomegalovirus infection status. In a later analysis, previously published TCR beta repertoires from 550 to 750 donors were re-analyzed and high-resolution HLA genotyping was added so that TCR occurrence patterns could be studied. Rather than using new phenotypic data, the later analysis identified candidate immune exposures from TCR beta sequences and from how often those sequences occurred across donors. An earlier analysis of nearly 600 of the donors applied high-throughput TCR beta sequencing to assess whether each TCR beta V gene segment acted as functional or pseudogenic. Donor age, sex, ethnicity and CMV serostatus were compiled together with the repertoire data. In a later genetic analysis, genome-wide SNP genotypes for about 55% of the roughly 670 donors were used, and that subset was treated as a discovery cohort. All discovery cohort repertoires had been generated using a single sequencing platform. Both class I and class II loci were covered by HLA typing, at four-digit resolution. The number of typed donors differed by locus: roughly 629-640 for A, B, C, DRB1 and DQB1; roughly 510 for DQA1; some 590 for DPA1; and roughly 450 for DPB1. Roughly five DR-DQ haplotypes were treated as single units for association and clustering because of strong linkage in the cohort. Among some 400 genotyped donors of the cohort, an average of about 220,000 unique TCR beta nucleotide sequences was sequenced per donor, of which about 19% were non-productive.

On this clone itself: Its recognized antigen is unknown. No much larger clonotype is one base removed from it; base qualities were not supplied.

Beyond this particular receptor, the publication reports: Broadly in line with IMGT annotations, most TCR beta V segments showed up in productive rearrangements about 87% or about 30% of the time in an earlier analysis of 450 to 750 of the donors. A later analysis found that most CMV-associated TCR beta chains appeared HLA-restricted, with HLA associations seemingly driven largely by CMV exposure. Roughly uniform sequencing depth across donors was assumed in presence/absence analyses, although this assumption may not hold. A total of roughly 160 TCR beta chains were listed by the study as associated with cytomegalovirus. The 87-base-pair reads could not distinguish some IMGT-functional V segments, including TRBV6-2 and TRBV6-3, so those segments were excluded. Three of the identified cytomegalovirus-associated TCR beta chains were confirmed in vitro to be specific for cytomegalovirus antigens. It was suggested by the authors that the approach could potentially be generalized to other disease states and immunological phenotypes. At a false discovery rate of 0.05, a later analysis linked some 18,000 TCR beta sequences to specific HLA alleles. In a later genetic analysis, fewer N-insertions in productive TCRs were reported among donors in an Asian-associated ancestry cluster than the roughly 640-donor mean. Most TCR sequences were observed very rarely across donors, whereas some public TCRs were present in many individuals. This cohort had only TCR beta chains sequenced, and the lack of alpha or paired-chain data limited which features could be detected. A group of highly shared sequence variants was considered likely to be a technical artifact of the sequencing pipeline. An association between a missense DCLRE1C variant and V-gene and J-gene trimming of TCR beta chains was found in a later genetic analysis and replicated in an independent cohort. In a later analysis, several top co-occurrence clusters were reported to appear linked to parvovirus B19, influenza, CMV and Epstein-Barr virus. The classifier was reported to diagnose cytomegalovirus status with high specificity and sensitivity in both the original and validation cohorts. Because counts were too low, about 18 rarely observed V segments, including chromosome 9 orphons, were excluded from the earlier analysis of under 650 of the donors. Because HLA typing was unavailable for some donors at each locus, only the typed subset was used in association tests. For the cohort, immune exposure information was limited to CMV serostatus. In a later analysis, HLA-associated TCR beta chains were found to be more clonally expanded and to have lower generation probabilities than equally common non-associated chains. In a later analysis, TCR association rates were found to vary across HLA loci, with the most associated TCRs seen for DRB1 alleles and the fewest for HLA-C alleles. A further reported finding was that TCR beta sequences accurately predicted the HLA-A and HLA-B alleles for most subjects in the first cohort. Correlated functional status among segregating V segments might be attributable to linkage disequilibrium, but an unknown experimental factor could not be ruled out. When HLA alleles, especially DR and DQ, strongly co-occurred, attributing TCR associations to individual alleles was difficult.

The method behind the library was the immunoSEQ multiplex PCR assay. For the multiplex PCR, a mixture combining 60 forward primers for TCR Vbeta segments and 13 reverse primers for TCR Jbeta segments was used. Amplification of the CDR3 region of rearranged TCR beta genes was performed with a multiplex PCR assay on genomic DNA. The Illumina HiSeq System was used to sequence the amplified TCR beta libraries as 87-base-pair reads. In the source study's methods: In a later analysis, tens of millions of unique TCR beta chains were counted across the roughly 610 repertoires, and approximately 11 million of these chains were shared by at least two donors. Raw reads were error-corrected and collapsed into unique sequences with a nearest-neighbor algorithm that merged closely related sequences to remove PCR and sequencing errors. V, D and J gene segments were assigned by aligning CDR3 sequences to IMGT reference sequences. For a sequence to be retained, a match of at least six nucleotides to both a V gene segment and a J gene segment was required. Rearrangements were called productive when the CDR3 lacked stop codons and stayed in frame with V and J; all others were non-productive. CDR3 was defined according to IMGT convention as the region running from the second conserved V-encoded cysteine to the conserved J-encoded phenylalanine. The earlier analysis of 450 to 750 of the donors excluded any sequence lacking an unambiguous match to a single V gene segment. In an earlier analysis of several hundred of the donors, V segments were called functional above 56.7% productive rearrangements and were called segregating when the between-donor standard deviation exceeded 5%. To diagnose cytomegalovirus status from the catalog of TCR beta chain sequences, a statistical classification framework was built. In a later analysis, TCR nucleotide sequences were compared against IMGT/GENE-DB human TR gene sequences so that V and J genes could be assigned. In a later analysis, CDR3 sequences and most-parsimonious VDJ recombination scenarios were assigned using the TCRdist pipeline. In a later analysis, every TCR beta chain was defined by the combination of its CDR3 amino acid sequence and its V-gene family, and reads without a unique V-gene family were dropped. As a way to deal with suspected cross-contamination and a sequencing artifact, a later analysis dropped 450 to 700 nucleotide sequences that were highly shared and had low generation probability. In a later analysis, a clonal expansion index for each public chain was calculated from normalized within-repertoire ranks of inferred template counts. A later analysis computed generation probabilities with a VDJ recombination model fitted to out-of-frame rearrangements, and checked the results against IGoR. Hypergeometric tests were used in a later analysis to score TCR-TCR, TCR-HLA and TCR-CMV co-occurrence, with a repertoire-size bias correction applied to the TCR pairs. A later analysis estimated false discovery rates by permuting HLA or CMV assignments 20 times. In a later analysis, co-occurring TCRs were grouped with DBSCAN, and TCRdist sequence similarity was added when clustering was performed within HLA-allele-positive subsets. For co-occurrence clustering, repertoires with fewer than 30,000 or more than 120,000 public chains were excluded, along with five repertoires with anomalous nucleotide sharing. What TCRdb holds here is the immuneACCESS table cut down to in-frame rearrangements. Part of the clones is not present; checked against another copy, under half of the missing clones reflect an unresolved V gene, and the others are unexplained. That table gives V, J and clone size, and the DNA gave D and trimming. This sample gives 200,000 or so clones in total; about 90% of them show up just once. The ten largest clones capture about 0.23% of the sample.

V and J are truncated by 5 bases and 0 bases respectively, leaving an intervening sequence of 8 bases. Its CDR3 holds 14 amino acids, cysteine through phenylalanine. Of the read, only the CDR3 DNA is kept; its 42 bases are in frame from base 1. Taken from the germline V gene, the CDR1 and CDR2 loops are SGHNT and YENEEA. The cohort was made up of approximately 670 healthy bone marrow donors. Cohort members were all nominally healthy when sampled, although unrecorded immune exposures were likely present. The donor tested CMV seronegative, placing the donor among the roughly 400 seronegative members of the cohort. Every donor gave a peripheral blood sample, and the peripheral blood mononuclear cells from that sample were used for TCR beta sequencing. Genomic DNA was extracted from the blood cell samples with the Qiagen DNeasy Blood Extraction Kit.

The sequence was obtained from a girl under two years old in good health and CMV-seronegative. Recombination connected TRBV11-3 to TRBJ1-5; possibly the D gene is TRBD1, per 6 matching bases. Sequencing used PBMCs. The CDR3 protein sequence reads: CASSLQGSNQPQHF. The DNA reads TGTGCCAGCAGCCTACAGGGTAGCAATCAGCCCCAGCATTTT.